The 10 T cell receptor beta chains below all came from one sample that was sequenced in a study of blood T cell repertoires in COVID-19. Repertoires were generated with immunoSEQ multiplex PCR, while TCRdb's copy carries only in-frame clones and drops some. The table lists some 96,000 clones, roughly 83% of them singletons, with 10% to 12% in the top ten. Source material: peripheral blood. Every receptor here comes from a human donor in a cohort sampled during active COVID-19.

J is TRBJ1-1 and V is TRBV13; TRBD1 agrees at 8 bases. V lost 2 bases to trimming and J lost 3 bases; unmatched junction nucleotides: 8. The length of the CDR3 is 16 residues. Germline loops: CDR1 PRHDT, CDR2 FYEKMQ (reference sequence). The CDR3 loop is CASSLKAGGYDTEAFF. In DNA form, the CDR3 reads TGTGCCAGCAGCTTAAAGGCAGGGGGCTACGACACTGAAGCTTTCTTT. The whole variable domain, filled in from reference TRBV13 and TRBJ1-1, reads AAGVIQSPRHLIKEKRETATLKCYPIPRHDTVYWYQQGPGQDPQFLISFYEKMQSDKGSIPDRFSAQQFSDYHSELNMSSLELGDSALYFCASSLKAGGYDTEAFFGQGTRLTVV.

This rearrangement joins TRBV28 to TRBJ2-1, with D tentatively TRBD1 (6 bases). This CDR3 region has 13 residues. The V gene's germline CDR1 is MDHEN and CDR2 SYDVKM. Trimming shortened V by 6 bases and J by 2 bases, and 8 bases separated the two germline ends. CDR3 nucleotide sequence: TGTGCCAGCAGCCCAGGGGCCTACAATGAGCAGTTCTTC. Amino acids: CASSPGAYNEQFF.

The chain has TRBV7-8 and TRBJ1-2; maybe TRBD1 (5 bases). V dropped 5 bases and J dropped 8 bases, with 12 bases sitting between them. This CDR3 comprises 12 residues. Germline CDR1 and CDR2: SGHVS and FQNEAQ. Here the CDR3 DNA reads TGTGCCAGCAGCCCCGGGGGGGAAGGCTACACCTTC. Translation gives CASSPGGEGYTF. The full variable domain, its missing parts supplied by reference TRBV7-8 and TRBJ1-2, is GAGVSQSPRYKVAKRGQDVALRCDPISGHVSLFWYQQALGQGPEFLTYFQNEAQLDKSGLPSDRFFAERPEGSVSTLKIQRTQQEDSAVYLCASSPGGEGYTFGSGTRLTVV.

V usage is TRBV24-1 and J usage is TRBJ1-1, with TRBD1 matching over 7 bases. J was trimmed by 3 bases and V by 6 bases; bases with no gene match: 9. The germline V gene has CDR1 KGHDR and CDR2 SFDVKD. The CDR3 is 15 residues long. The CDR3 spells CATSKGTGVDTEAFF. Written as DNA, the CDR3 is TGTGCCACCAGTAAAGGAACAGGGGTTGACACTGAAGCTTTCTTT.

V and J are TRBV9 and TRBJ1-6, with 8 positions matching TRBD1. Per the germline V gene, CDR1 is SGDLS and CDR2 is YYNGEE. The CDR3 consists of 15 residues. After removal of 0 bases from V and 7 bases from J, the junction contained 3 bases not matched to a gene. CDR3 in amino acids: CASSVGQGINSPLHF. DNA of the CDR3: TGTGCCAGCAGCGTAGGACAGGGGATCAATTCACCCCTCCACTTT.

The chain couples TRBV4-1 to TRBJ1-1; TRBD1 matches at 10 bases. V lost 2 bases and J lost 0; bases outside the gene matches: 9. Germline lookup yields CDR1 MGHRA and CDR2 YSYEKL. The CDR3 contains 18 residues. Here the CDR3 DNA reads TGCGCCAGCAGCCAAACCCGGGACAGGGGTCCTTTGAACACTGAAGCTTTCTTT. The encoded protein is CASSQTRDRGPLNTEAFF.

The rearrangement joins TRBV7-2 to TRBJ1-2; a possible D gene is TRBD1 (6 bases). CDR1 and CDR2 from the germline V gene are SGHTA and FQGNSA. CDR3 size: 15 residues. With 1 base removed from V and 8 bases from J, the gap between germline ends came to 17 bases. Here the CDR3 reads CASSLDSGQFKGYTF. As DNA, the CDR3 is TGTGCCAGCAGCTTAGATTCCGGACAGTTTAAGGGCTACACCTTC.

V usage is TRBV10-3 and J usage is TRBJ2-5; TRBD2 matches 10 bases. CDR3 length equals 15 residues. CDR1 and CDR2 from the germline V gene are ENHRY and SYGVKD. Trimming removed 2 bases from V and 4 bases from J; junction bases left unmatched: 4. CDR3 residues: CAISEGTSVVETQYF. CDR3 nucleotide sequence: TGTGCCATCAGTGAGGGGACTAGCGTTGTAGAGACCCAGTACTTC.

The gene calls are TRBV18 and TRBJ2-3; 8 bases align to TRBD2. The CDR3 contains 16 residues. After removal of 2 bases from V and 2 bases from J, the junction contained 6 bases not matched to a gene. CDR1 and CDR2 (germline): KGHSH, LQKENI. CDR3 region: CASSPTSGSPTDTQYF. In DNA form, the CDR3 reads TGTGCCAGCTCACCAACCAGCGGGAGTCCCACAGATACGCAGTATTTT.

The chain links TRBV9 to TRBJ2-7, with 12 bases aligning to TRBD1. Trimming took 0 bases from V and 6 from J; bases not matched to a gene: 4. Per the germline V gene, CDR1 is SGDLS and CDR2 is YYNGEE. CDR3 size: 15 residues. This CDR3 is CASSVEGTGGIEQYF. The CDR3 region has the DNA TGTGCCAGCAGCGTAGAGGGGACAGGGGGCATCGAGCAGTACTTC.